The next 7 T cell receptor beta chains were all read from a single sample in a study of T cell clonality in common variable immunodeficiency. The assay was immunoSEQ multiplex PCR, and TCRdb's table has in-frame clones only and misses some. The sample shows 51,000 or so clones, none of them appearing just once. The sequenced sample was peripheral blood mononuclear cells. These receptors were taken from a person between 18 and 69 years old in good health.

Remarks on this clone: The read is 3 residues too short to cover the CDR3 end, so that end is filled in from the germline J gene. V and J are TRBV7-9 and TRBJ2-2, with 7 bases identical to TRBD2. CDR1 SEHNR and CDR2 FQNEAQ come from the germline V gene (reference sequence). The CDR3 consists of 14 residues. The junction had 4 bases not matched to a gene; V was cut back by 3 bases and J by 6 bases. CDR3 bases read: TGTGCCAGCAGCTTGGTGGCGGGAGCCGGGGAG. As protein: CASSLVAGAGE. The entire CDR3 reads CASSLVAGAGELFF. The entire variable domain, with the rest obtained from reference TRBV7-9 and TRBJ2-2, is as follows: DTGVSQNPRHKITKRGQNVTFRCDPISEHNRLYWYRQTLGQGPEFLTYFQNEAQLEKSRLLSDRFSAERPKGSFSTLEIQRTEQGDSAMYLCASSLVAGAGELFFGEGSRLTVL.

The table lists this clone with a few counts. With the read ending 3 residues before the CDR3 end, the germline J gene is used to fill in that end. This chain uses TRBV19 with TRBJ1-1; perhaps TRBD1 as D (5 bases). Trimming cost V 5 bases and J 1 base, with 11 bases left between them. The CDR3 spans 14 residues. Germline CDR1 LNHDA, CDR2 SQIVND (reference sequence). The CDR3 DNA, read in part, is TGTGCCAGTAGTGTACAGGTTGGGAACACTGAA. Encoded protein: CASSVQVGNTE. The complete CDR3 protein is CASSVQVGNTEAFF.

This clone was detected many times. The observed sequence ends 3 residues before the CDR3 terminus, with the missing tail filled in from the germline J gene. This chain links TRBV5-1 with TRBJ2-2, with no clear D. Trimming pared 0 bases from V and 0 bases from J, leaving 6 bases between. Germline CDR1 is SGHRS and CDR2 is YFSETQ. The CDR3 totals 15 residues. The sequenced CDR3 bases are TGCGCCAGCAGCTTGGACACCCCGAACACCGGGGAG. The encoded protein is CASSLDTPNTGE. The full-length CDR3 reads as CASSLDTPNTGELFF.

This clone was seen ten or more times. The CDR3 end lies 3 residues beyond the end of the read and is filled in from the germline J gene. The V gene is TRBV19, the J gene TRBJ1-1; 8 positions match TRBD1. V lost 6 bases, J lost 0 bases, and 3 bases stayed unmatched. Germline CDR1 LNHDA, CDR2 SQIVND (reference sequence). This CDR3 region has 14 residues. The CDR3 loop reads CASRKQGVNTEAFF. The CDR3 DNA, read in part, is TGTGCCAGTAGAAAACAGGGGGTGAACACTGAA.

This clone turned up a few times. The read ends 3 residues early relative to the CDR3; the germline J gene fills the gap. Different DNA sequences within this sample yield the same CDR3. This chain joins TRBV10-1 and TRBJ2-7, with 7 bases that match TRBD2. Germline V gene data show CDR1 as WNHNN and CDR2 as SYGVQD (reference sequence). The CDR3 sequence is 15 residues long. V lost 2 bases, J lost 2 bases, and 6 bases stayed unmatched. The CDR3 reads CASSEGSGAAYEQYF. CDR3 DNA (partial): TGCGCCAGCAGTGAGGGGAGCGGGGCCGCCTACGAG.

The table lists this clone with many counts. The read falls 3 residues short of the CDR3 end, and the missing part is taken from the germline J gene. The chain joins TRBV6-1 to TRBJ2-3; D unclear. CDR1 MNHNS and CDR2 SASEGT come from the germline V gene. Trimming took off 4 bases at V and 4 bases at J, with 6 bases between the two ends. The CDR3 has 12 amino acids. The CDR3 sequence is CASSAQPDTQYF. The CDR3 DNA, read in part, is TGTGCCAGCAGTGCACAGCCAGATACG.

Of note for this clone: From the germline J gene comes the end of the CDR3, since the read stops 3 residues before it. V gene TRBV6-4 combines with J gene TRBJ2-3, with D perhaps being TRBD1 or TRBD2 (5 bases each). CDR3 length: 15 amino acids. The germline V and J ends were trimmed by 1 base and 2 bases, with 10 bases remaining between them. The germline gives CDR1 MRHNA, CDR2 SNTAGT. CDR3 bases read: TGTGCCAGCAGTGACTTGAGGGGCCCCACAGATACG. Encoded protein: CASSDLRGPTDT. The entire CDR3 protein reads CASSDLRGPTDTQYF.